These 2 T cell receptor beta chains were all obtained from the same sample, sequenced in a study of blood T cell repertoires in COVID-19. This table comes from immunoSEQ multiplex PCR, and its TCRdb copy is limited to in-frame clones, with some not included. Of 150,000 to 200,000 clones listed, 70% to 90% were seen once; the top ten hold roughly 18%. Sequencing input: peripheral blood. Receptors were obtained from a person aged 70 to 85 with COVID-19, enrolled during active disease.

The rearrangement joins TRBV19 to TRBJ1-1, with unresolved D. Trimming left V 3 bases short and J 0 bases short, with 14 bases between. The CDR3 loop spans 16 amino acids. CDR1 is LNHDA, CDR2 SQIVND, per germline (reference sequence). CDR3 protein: CASSINQGVMNTEAFF. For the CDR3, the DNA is TGTGCCAGTAGTATCAACCAAGGAGTCATGAACACTGAAGCTTTCTTT.

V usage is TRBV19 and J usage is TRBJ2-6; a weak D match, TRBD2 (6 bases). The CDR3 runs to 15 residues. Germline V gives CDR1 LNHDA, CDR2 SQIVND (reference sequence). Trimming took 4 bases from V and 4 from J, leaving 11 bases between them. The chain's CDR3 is CASSTLASGANVLTF. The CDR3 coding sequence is TGTGCCAGTAGTACACTAGCATCCGGGGCCAACGTCCTGACTTTC.